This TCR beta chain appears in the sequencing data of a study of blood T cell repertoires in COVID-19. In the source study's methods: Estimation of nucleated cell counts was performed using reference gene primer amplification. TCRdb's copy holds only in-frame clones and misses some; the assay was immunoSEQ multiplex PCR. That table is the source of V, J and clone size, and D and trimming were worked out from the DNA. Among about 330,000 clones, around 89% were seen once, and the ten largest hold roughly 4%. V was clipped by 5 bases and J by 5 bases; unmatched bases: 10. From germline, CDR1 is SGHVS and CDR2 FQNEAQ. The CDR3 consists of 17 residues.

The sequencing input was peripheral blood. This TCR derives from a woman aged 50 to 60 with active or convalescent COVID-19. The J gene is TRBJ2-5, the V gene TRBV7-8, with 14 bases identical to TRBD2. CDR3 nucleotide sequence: TGTGCCAGCAGCCAGGGACTAGCGGGAGTTTCGGGGGAGACCCAGTACTTC. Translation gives CASSQGLAGVSGETQYF.